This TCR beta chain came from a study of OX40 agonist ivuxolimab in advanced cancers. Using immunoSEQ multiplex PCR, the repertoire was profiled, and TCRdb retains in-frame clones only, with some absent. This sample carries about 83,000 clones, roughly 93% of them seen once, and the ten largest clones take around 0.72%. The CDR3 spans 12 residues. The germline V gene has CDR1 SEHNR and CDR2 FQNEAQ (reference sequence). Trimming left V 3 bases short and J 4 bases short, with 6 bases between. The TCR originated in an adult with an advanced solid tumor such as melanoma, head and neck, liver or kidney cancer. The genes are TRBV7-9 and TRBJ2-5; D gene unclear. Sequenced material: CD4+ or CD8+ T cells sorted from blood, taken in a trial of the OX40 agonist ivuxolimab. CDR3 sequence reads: CASSFSIETQYF. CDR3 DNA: TGTGCCAGCAGCTTTAGTATAGAGACCCAGTACTTC.